These 27 T cell receptor beta chains originate from one sample sequenced in a study of somatic mutations in cytotoxic T cells in rheumatoid arthritis. The repertoire was sequenced with immunoSEQ multiplex PCR; TCRdb's copy has only in-frame clones and lacks some. The sample has some 11,000 clones, approximately 80% seen once. The specimen sequenced was CD8+ T cells sorted from blood. These receptors came from a man aged 45 to 65 in good health.

The chain's CDR3 is CASSSPLTVSNQPQHF. The CDR3 DNA follows: TGTGCCAGCAGCTCCCCCCTTACAGTTAGCAATCAGCCCCAGCATTTT. The chain recombines TRBV7-3 with TRBJ1-5; no clear D. Germline loops: CDR1 SGHTA, CDR2 FQGTGA. This CDR3 is 16 amino acids long. V lost 4 bases to trimming and J lost 0 bases, with 13 bases between them.

The chain combines TRBV4-1 with TRBJ2-7; D perhaps matches TRBD2 (6 bases). This CDR3 has 12 amino acids. CDR1 and CDR2 (germline): MGHRA, YSYEKL. Trimming shortened V by 8 bases and J by 3 bases, and 11 bases separated the two germline ends. The CDR3, as DNA: TGCGCCAGCCGCGGAGGGAACTACGAGCAGTACTTC. Residues: CASRGGNYEQYF.

In its sample, this clone is medium-sized. The V call is TRBV7-9, the J call TRBJ1-2; 10 positions match TRBD1. Germline lookup yields CDR1 SEHNR and CDR2 FQNEAQ (reference sequence). V was pared by 5 bases and J by 7 bases, with 13 bases of the junction left unmatched. The CDR3 covers 16 residues. CDR3 loop: CASSLGTGAPIGGYTF. The CDR3 DNA reads TGTGCCAGCAGCCTTGGGACAGGGGCCCCCATTGGTGGCTACACCTTC.

The genes are TRBV30 and TRBJ2-3, with 12 bases fitting TRBD2. V lost 2 bases to trimming and J lost 3 bases; unmatched junction nucleotides: 3. CDR3 size: 15 residues. CDR1 and CDR2 from the germline V gene are GTSNPN and SVGIG (reference sequence). The CDR3 spells CAWSLGLAGTDTQYF. DNA for the CDR3: TGTGCCTGGAGTCTCGGACTAGCGGGAACAGATACGCAGTATTTT.

The V gene is TRBV5-6, the J gene TRBJ1-5; no clear D. Germline V gene data show CDR1 as SGHDT and CDR2 as YYEEEE. There are 16 residues in the CDR3. Trimming pared 0 bases from V and 2 bases from J, leaving 12 bases between. For the CDR3, the DNA is TGTGCCAGCAGCTTGGGCGCCAGGAGGGGCAATCAGCCCCAGCATTTT. Translating it yields CASSLGARRGNQPQHF.

The rearrangement joins TRBV7-6 to TRBJ2-1; D ambiguous. The length of the CDR3 is 14 residues. Germline CDR1 and CDR2: SGHVS and FNYEAQ. Trimming left V 3 bases short and J 2 bases short, with 8 bases between. The CDR3 spells CASSLAQAYNEQFF. CDR3 DNA sequence: TGTGCCAGCAGCTTGGCGCAGGCCTACAATGAGCAGTTCTTC.

This sequence joins TRBV7-9 and TRBJ2-3; 12 bases fit TRBD2. There are 18 residues in the CDR3. Trimming removed 5 bases from V and 2 bases from J; junction bases left unmatched: 11. The germline CDR1 and CDR2 sequences are SEHNR and FQNEAQ (reference sequence). This chain's CDR3 is CASSKLAGGRLFTDTQYF. CDR3 DNA sequence: TGTGCCAGCAGCAAACTAGCGGGAGGCCGTCTATTCACAGATACGCAGTATTTT.

This clone was detected a few times. The gene calls are TRBV7-9 and TRBJ1-2, with D unclear. The CDR3 is made up of 13 amino acids. The V gene's germline CDR1 is SEHNR and CDR2 FQNEAQ (reference sequence). Trimming cost V 4 bases and J 6 bases, with 12 bases left between them. In nucleotides, the CDR3 is TGTGCCAGCAGCTCGGGAGCCGTCCATGGCTACACCTTC. Amino acids: CASSSGAVHGYTF.

CDR3 in DNA: TGCGCCAGCAGCTACTACAGGGGGGACAACCAAGAGACCCAGTACTTC. Protein product: CASSYYRGDNQETQYF. The chain has TRBV5-1 and TRBJ2-5, with 8 bases fitting TRBD1. Germline V gene sequence: CDR1 SGHRS, CDR2 YFSETQ. This CDR3 comprises 16 residues. Losses at the gene ends were 3 bases for V and 0 bases for J; bases not matched to a gene: 7.

The chain couples TRBV5-1 to TRBJ1-1, with 10 bases that match TRBD1. V was pared by 0 bases and J by 3 bases, with 5 bases of the junction left unmatched. This CDR3 contains 16 residues. In germline, CDR1 is SGHRS, CDR2 YFSETQ. As DNA, the CDR3 is TGCGCCAGCAGCTTGGGGACAGGGGGATGGGACACTGAAGCTTTCTTT. It codes for CASSLGTGGWDTEAFF.

This clone was counted a single time. The chain links TRBV7-9 to TRBJ2-1; D uncertain. CDR3 length: 13 residues. In germline, CDR1 is SEHNR, CDR2 FQNEAQ (reference sequence). V lost 1 base and J lost 4, with 5 bases in between. The CDR3 DNA is TGTGCCAGCAGCTTAGAGAGATACAATGAGCAGTTCTTC. This codes for CASSLERYNEQFF.

The gene calls are TRBV4-1 and TRBJ2-5; TRBD2 is a possible D gene (5 bases). The V end was cut by 1 base, the J end by 1 base, with 10 bases between. CDR3 length: 15 residues. The germline CDR1 and CDR2 sequences are MGHRA and YSYEKL. For the CDR3, the DNA is TGCGCCAGCAGCCAAGCCAGCCGGGGCCAAGAGACCCAGTACTTC. Its translation: CASSQASRGQETQYF.

This clone was seen only a few times. The chain links TRBV7-9 to TRBJ2-7, with 8 bases identical to TRBD2. This CDR3 has 15 amino acids. The V gene's germline CDR1 is SEHNR and CDR2 FQNEAQ (reference sequence). V was clipped by 5 bases and J by 6 bases; unmatched bases: 12. In nucleotides, the CDR3 is TGTGCCAGCAGCCCGGGGGCTAGCGGGCCTGGCGAGCAGTACTTC. Translating gives CASSPGASGPGEQYF.

The J gene is TRBJ1-1, the V gene TRBV13, with a possible D match to TRBD1 (5 bases). The V end was cut by 5 bases, the J end by 1 base, with 11 bases between. This CDR3 has 14 residues. Germline CDR1 is PRHDT and CDR2 is FYEKMQ (reference sequence). The DNA of the CDR3 is TGTGCCAGCAGCCGGGGGGGGAGGAACACTGAAGCTTTCTTT. Protein sequence: CASSRGGRNTEAFF.

This clone was picked up one time. The gene calls are TRBV7-9 and TRBJ2-1; the D gene is possibly TRBD2 (5 bases). Germline CDR1 reads SEHNR; CDR2 reads FQNEAQ (reference sequence). The CDR3 is made up of 13 amino acids. The germline V and J ends were trimmed by 0 bases and 9 bases, with 9 bases remaining between them. The CDR3 coding sequence is TGTGCCAGCAGCTTAGCGACGGCGGGTGAGCAGTTCTTC. This translates into CASSLATAGEQFF.

This clone appeared a few times. The chain combines TRBV27 with TRBJ2-1; TRBD2 agrees at 7 bases. J lost 5 bases, V lost 7 bases, and 8 bases had no gene match. CDR1 is MNHEY, CDR2 SMNVEV, per germline (reference sequence). The CDR3 sequence is 14 residues long. CDR3 loop: CASIPGTTNNEQFF. The CDR3 DNA sequence: TGTGCCAGCATTCCCGGGACTACTAACAATGAGCAGTTCTTC.

This clone has a single count. J is TRBJ1-4 and V is TRBV5-6; 7 bases map to TRBD1. The CDR3 is made up of 16 amino acids. The germline CDR1 and CDR2 sequences are SGHDT and YYEEEE. The V and J ends lost 2 bases and 7 bases, in that order; junction bases with no gene match: 11. The CDR3 here is CASSLKTGTAGEKLFF. DNA of the CDR3: TGTGCCAGCAGCTTAAAAACCGGGACAGCGGGTGAAAAACTGTTTTTT.

The chain employs TRBV27 and TRBJ2-1; 8 nucleotides match TRBD2. This CDR3 has 16 residues. With 6 bases clipped from V and 5 bases from J, the junction kept 12 bases outside the gene matches. CDR1 is MNHEY, CDR2 SMNVEV, per germline (reference sequence). The CDR3 DNA follows: TGTGCCAGCAGCCCACCGGGACTAGAAGCTGACAATGAGCAGTTCTTC. Amino acid sequence: CASSPPGLEADNEQFF.

This chain joins TRBV6-5 and TRBJ2-7; a weak D match, TRBD2 (6 bases). Trimming pared 5 bases from V and 2 bases from J, leaving 16 bases between. The CDR3 sequence is 15 residues long. Germline CDR1 reads MNHEY; CDR2 reads SVGAGI. The CDR3 DNA sequence: TGTGCCAGCAGTACCGCCGGGACGGGAGCCTACGAGCAGTACTTC. This sequence encodes CASSTAGTGAYEQYF.

The chain uses TRBV15 and TRBJ2-7, with a tentative D call TRBD1 (6 bases). Trimming pared 6 bases from V and 7 bases from J, leaving 19 bases between. This CDR3 has 14 amino acids. Germline V gives CDR1 LNHNV, CDR2 YYDKDF (reference sequence). The CDR3 region has the DNA TGTGCCACCAGTCCGTTAAATAATGACAGGGAGCAGTACTTC. Residues: CATSPLNNDREQYF.

The rearrangement uses TRBV27 and TRBJ2-7, with D uncertain. This CDR3 contains 11 residues. CDR1 MNHEY and CDR2 SMNVEV come from the germline V gene (reference sequence). The CDR3 spells CALDRSYEQYF. The CDR3 DNA follows: TGTGCACTGGATCGATCCTACGAGCAGTACTTC.

The V and J genes are TRBV6-6 and TRBJ2-5; 8 nucleotides match TRBD1. The DNA matches TRBJ2-7 better at its end, which makes the J call doubtful. The germline V gene has CDR1 MNHNY and CDR2 SVGAGI (reference sequence). The CDR3 is 16 residues long. CDR3 bases: TGTGCCAGCAGTTTGACCCGACAGGGGCCTTCCTACGAGCAGTACTTC. Translating gives CASSLTRQGPSYEQYF.

This clone was seen a single time. This sequence joins TRBV27 and TRBJ2-1; 9 bases match TRBD2. The germline V gene encodes CDR1 MNHEY and CDR2 SMNVEV (reference sequence). After removal of 5 bases from V and 4 bases from J, the junction contained 9 bases not matched to a gene. This CDR3 has 16 residues. CDR3 region: CASSTWGTSPYNEQFF. In nucleotides, the CDR3 is TGTGCCAGCAGTACCTGGGGGACTAGCCCTTACAATGAGCAGTTCTTC.

J is TRBJ2-1 and V is TRBV29-1, with D uncertain. Per the germline V gene, CDR1 is SQVTM and CDR2 is ANQGSEA. The CDR3 is 12 amino acids. The ends were cut back, 0 bases at V and 10 bases at J, with 10 bases in the middle. The CDR3 is CSVEELPREQFF. The DNA of the CDR3 is TGCAGCGTTGAAGAACTCCCAAGGGAGCAGTTCTTC.

Comment on this clone: The junction differs from germline at one of its ends, possibly a read error. The chain uses TRBV7-7 and TRBJ2-7; TRBD2 agrees at 14 bases. Germline CDR1 is SSHAT and CDR2 is FNYEAQ (reference sequence). The CDR3 covers 18 residues. The CDR3 spells CASSPRLAGGPGSYEQYF. As DNA, the CDR3 is TGTGCTAGCAGCCCCCGACTAGCGGGAGGGCCGGGTTCCTACGAGCAGTACTTC.

This chain joins TRBV15 and TRBJ1-5; possibly TRBD1 for D (6 bases). Germline lookup yields CDR1 LNHNV and CDR2 YYDKDF (reference sequence). CDR3 size: 17 residues. Trimming left V 0 bases short and J 4 bases short, with 16 bases between. Here the CDR3 DNA reads TGTGCCACCAGCAGAGATACGCGGGGGGGCGGGAATCAGCCCCAGCATTTT. Its protein is CATSRDTRGGGNQPQHF. The full variable domain, its missing parts supplied by reference TRBV15 and TRBJ1-5, is DAMVIQNPRYQVTQFGKPVTLSCSQTLNHNVMYWYQQKSSQAPKLLFHYYDKDFNNEADTPDNFQSRRPNTSFCFLDIRSPGLGDTAMYLCATSRDTRGGGNQPQHFGDGTRLSIL.

This chain links TRBV9 with TRBJ2-4; D not certain. The germline CDR1 and CDR2 sequences are SGDLS and YYNGEE. The CDR3 spans 13 residues. Trimming left V 8 bases short and J 3 bases short, with 12 bases between. The CDR3 DNA reads TGTGCCAGGCATAAACGGAACAAAAACATTCAGTACTTC. Residues: CARHKRNKNIQYF.